These 17 T cell receptor beta chains were sequenced from one sample in a study of Graves' ophthalmopathy and Graves' hyperthyroidism. The study amplified TCR beta CDR3 regions using RNA transcripts. HTBI primers were used in a first-round RT-PCR, which preceded a second-round multiplex PCR. TCRdb re-derived calls from the multiplex PCR reads in MiXCR, one entry per CDR3 protein. The sample yields about 740,000 distinct CDR3 sequences, 40% seen once. The sample was peripheral blood. Receptors originate from an adult man with Graves' ophthalmopathy.

This chain joins TRBV12-3 or TRBV12-4 and TRBJ1-4; D gene unclear. The CDR3 loop spans 16 amino acids. V was shortened by 3 bases and J by 0 bases, with 11 bases between the two germline ends. Here the CDR3 DNA reads TGTGCCAGCAGTTTGTTCGTCGAAACAACTAATGAAAAACTGTTTTTT. It codes for CASSLFVETTNEKLFF.

This clonotype was found many times. DNA for the CDR3: TGCGCCAGCAGCTTGGTAGGAGAACAAAGTAATTCACCCCTCCACTTT. Protein: CASSLVGEQSNSPLHF. V is TRBV5-1 and J is TRBJ1-6; D uncertain. The CDR3 has 16 amino acids. Germline V gene lookup returns CDR1 SGHRS and CDR2 YFSETQ. V lost 0 bases and J 6 bases, leaving 13 bases between the germline ends.

V is TRBV7-9 and J is TRBJ1-2; no reliable D call. The CDR3 is made up of 13 amino acids. The germline gives CDR1 SEHNR, CDR2 FQNEAQ (reference sequence). Trimming shortened V by 11 bases and J by 0 bases, and 13 bases separated the two germline ends. The CDR3 DNA sequence: TGTGCCTCCCCGGGAGCAGCTAACTATGGCTACACCTTC. It yields the protein CASPGAANYGYTF.

This clonotype came up a few times. The CDR3 DNA reads as TGCAGTGCTTCAGATGGACCCCAGGGCGGCTACACCTTC. As protein: CSASDGPQGGYTF. The genes are TRBV20-1 and TRBJ1-2, with D perhaps matching TRBD1 (5 bases). CDR3 length: 13 amino acids. Trimming took 5 bases from V and 8 from J, leaving 18 bases between them. The V gene's germline CDR1 is DFQATT and CDR2 SNEGSKA (reference sequence).

This clonotype was recorded many times. The chain couples TRBV15 to TRBJ2-5, with no clear D. V gave up 8 bases and J gave up 3 bases, with 16 bases separating them. Germline values: CDR1 LNHNV, CDR2 YYDKDF (reference sequence). The length of the CDR3 is 14 residues. CDR3 sequence: CATQAARVKETQYF. CDR3 DNA sequence: TGTGCCACCCAGGCGGCTCGGGTGAAAGAGACCCAGTACTTC.

The chain is built from TRBV5-5 and TRBJ1-2, with D unresolved. Trimming stripped 5 bases from V and 2 bases from J, with 10 bases between. Germline V gene data show CDR1 as SGHKS and CDR2 as YYEKEE (reference sequence). The CDR3 length is 13 residues. The CDR3: CASRSVGNYGYTF. The CDR3 nucleotides are TGTGCCAGCAGGTCGGTTGGGAACTATGGCTACACCTTC.

The chain is built from TRBV10-2 and TRBJ2-7, with 7 bases aligning to TRBD2. The germline CDR1 and CDR2 sequences are WSHSY and SAAADI. J lost 7 bases, V lost 3 bases, and 6 bases had no gene match. The CDR3 runs 13 residues. The CDR3 region has the DNA TGCGCCAGCAGTGATAGCGGGCCCTTTGAGCAGTACTTC. This codes for CASSDSGPFEQYF.

V gene TRBV11-2 combines with J gene TRBJ1-2, with a tentative D call TRBD1 (5 bases). CDR3 length equals 13 residues. The V gene's germline CDR1 is SGHAT and CDR2 FQNNGV. Deletions cut 4 bases from V and 4 bases from J, with 10 bases between. The DNA of the CDR3 is TGTGCCAGCAGCTCCGGGGCCCTCTATGGCTACACCTTC. It yields the protein CASSSGALYGYTF.

Notes on this clonotype: Possible read error: a much larger clone is one base away. The rearrangement uses TRBV9 and TRBJ1-1; D is unclear. The CDR3 is 11 residues long. CDR1 is SGDLS and CDR2 is YYNGEE in the germline V gene. The V end lost 5 bases, the J end lost 2 bases, and 4 bases lay between the germline ends. The CDR3: CASRINTEAFF. The CDR3 nucleotides read TGTGCCAGCAGAATAAACACTGAAGCTTTCTTT. Together with reference TRBV9 and TRBJ1-1, the CDR3 gives the full variable domain: DSGVTQTPKHLITATGQRVTLRCSPRSGDLSVYWYQQSLDQGLQFLIQYYNGEERAKGNILERFSAQQFPDLHSELNLSSLELGDSALYFCASRINTEAFFGQGTRLTVV.

Note on this clonotype: One end of the junction does not line up with germline, which may come from a read error. CDR3 residues: CASSFDEGVSSPLHF. Written as DNA, the CDR3 is TGTGCCAGCAGTTTCGATGAGGGGGTCTCCTCACCCCTCCACTTT. The chain carries TRBV10-2 and TRBJ1-6, with D perhaps matching TRBD1 (6 bases). The CDR3 is 15 residues long. Germline V gene data show CDR1 as WSHSY and CDR2 as SAAADI.

Notes on this clonotype: A read error may produce the germline difference seen at one junction end. V gene TRBV11-2 combines with J gene TRBJ1-2; 8 bases agree with TRBD1. This CDR3 comprises 16 residues. From germline, CDR1 is SGHAT and CDR2 FQNNGV. CDR3 nucleotides: TGCGCCAGCAGCCCTCTTCAGGGGGCGCCGGACTATGGCTACACCTTC. Translated, it gives CASSPLQGAPDYGYTF.

The V and J genes are TRBV25-1 and TRBJ1-3; D possibly corresponds to TRBD1 (5 bases). V lost 5 bases and J lost 5, with 19 bases in between. Per the germline V gene, CDR1 is MGHDK and CDR2 is SYGVNS. This CDR3 contains 16 residues. CDR3 amino acids: CASSRGISGSRNTIYF. In nucleotides, the CDR3 is TGTGCCAGCAGTCGGGGGATCTCCGGTTCTAGAAACACCATATATTTT.

This clonotype has just a few counts. The J gene is TRBJ2-7, the V gene TRBV9; D not certain. V shed 4 bases and J shed 3 bases, with 23 bases lying between them. Germline CDR1 reads SGDLS; CDR2 reads YYNGEE. This CDR3 is built from 17 residues. CDR3 in amino acids: CASSLDRIGSGDYEQYF. For the CDR3, the DNA is TGTGCCAGCAGCTTAGATCGAATTGGGTCAGGAGACTACGAGCAGTACTTC.

This clonotype was found many times. This chain links TRBV24-1 with TRBJ2-5; no firm D call. V gave up 6 bases and J gave up 1 base, with 8 bases separating them. Germline CDR1 and CDR2: KGHDR and SFDVKD. This CDR3 has 13 amino acids. The CDR3 region has the DNA TGTGCCACCAGTCCCTGGGGCCAAGAGACCCAGTACTTC. Its translation: CATSPWGQETQYF.

This clonotype came up a few times. The chain joins TRBV20-1 to TRBJ2-7; a possible D gene is TRBD1 (6 bases). The V and J ends lost 5 bases and 4 bases respectively, with 15 bases between them. Germline CDR1 and CDR2: DFQATT and SNEGSKA (reference sequence). The CDR3 runs 13 residues. The CDR3 nucleotides are TGCAGTGCTCATTACGCAGGGGATTACGAGCAGTACTTC. It is translated as CSAHYAGDYEQYF.

Many counts were recorded for this clonotype. This chain joins TRBV12-3 or TRBV12-4 and TRBJ1-2; D remains unclear. The CDR3 is 13 residues long. With 6 bases removed from V and 4 bases from J, the gap between germline ends came to 12 bases. The CDR3 region is CASRETDSYGYTF. CDR3 bases: TGTGCCAGCAGGGAGACGGATTCCTATGGCTACACCTTC.

The gene calls are TRBV6-6 and TRBJ1-2, with TRBD1 identical over 9 bases. This CDR3 region has 13 residues. The ends lost 9 bases at V and 9 bases at J; junction bases unmatched: 11. Germline CDR1 and CDR2: MNHNY and SVGAGI (reference sequence). In DNA form, the CDR3 reads TGTGCCAGTTTGGAAGGACAGGGGTTAAGCTACACCTTC. Encoded protein: CASLEGQGLSYTF.